Below are 25 T cell receptor beta chains sequenced from a single sample in a study of CD8+CD57+ T cells in acquired aplastic anemia. Template material for TCR beta VDJ and CDR3 profiling consisted of genomic DNA. TCRdb processed the reads anew with MiXCR; each CDR3 protein has one entry. Of hundreds of thousands of distinct CDR3 sequences detected, approximately 60% appear once; the ten largest clones hold around 1.2%. Patients picked for sequencing had shown CD8+CD57+ cell expansion detected by flow cytometry. The sample comprised sorted CD4+, CD8+, or CD8+CD57+ T cells (not recorded which) from PBMCs. These receptors were collected from a human donor with aplastic anemia.

The table lists this clonotype with a count of one. The chain uses TRBV7-3 and TRBJ2-3, with TRBD2 identical over 14 bases. V dropped 5 bases and J dropped 6; count of bases not matched to a gene: 7. This CDR3 has 16 residues. Per the germline V gene, CDR1 is SGHTA and CDR2 is FQGTGA. The CDR3 DNA sequence: TGTGCCAGCAGCAACGGGGGACTAGCGGGAGTGGATACGCAGTATTTT. Its protein product is CASSNGGLAGVDTQYF.

This clonotype has ten or more counts. The CDR3 loop is CASRGPGTGYEQYF. The CDR3 DNA is TGTGCCAGCAGGGGCCCCGGGACAGGCTACGAGCAGTACTTC. The chain couples TRBV6-5 to TRBJ2-7, with 8 positions matching TRBD1. There are 14 residues in the CDR3. Germline V gene lookup returns CDR1 MNHEY and CDR2 SVGAGI. V trimming: 6 bases; J trimming: 3 bases; junction bases outside the gene matches: 7.

V gene TRBV6-5 combines with J gene TRBJ2-2; unclear D gene. Germline-derived CDR1 and CDR2 are MNHEY and SVGAGI. Trimming removed 6 bases from V and 1 base from J, with 9 bases in between. The CDR3 sequence is 14 residues long. For the CDR3, the DNA is TGTGCCAGCAGGGGTGCAGGGAACACCGGGGAGCTGTTTTTT. Its translation: CASRGAGNTGELFF.

This clonotype was seen ten or more times. The chain has TRBV18 and TRBJ1-1; D possibly corresponds to TRBD1 (5 bases). V was pared by 4 bases and J by 2 bases, with 14 bases between. Germline CDR1 reads KGHSH; CDR2 reads LQKENI. This CDR3 spans 15 amino acids. CDR3 DNA sequence: TGTGCCAGCTCACTACCTATGGGACGTAACACTGAAGCTTTCTTT. This encodes CASSLPMGRNTEAFF.

The chain joins TRBV10-3 to TRBJ2-3; 9 positions match TRBD2. CDR3 length equals 15 residues. The germline V gene encodes CDR1 ENHRY and CDR2 SYGVKD. With 2 bases clipped from V and 4 bases from J, the junction kept 4 bases outside the gene matches. The CDR3 sequence: CAISEASGVADTQYF. The CDR3 region has the DNA TGTGCCATCAGTGAGGCTAGCGGGGTGGCAGATACGCAGTATTTT.

A word on this clonotype: A single base separates this from a much larger clone, so it may be a read error. The J gene is TRBJ2-7, the V gene TRBV4-1, with TRBD2 matching over 12 bases. The J call may be wrong; the DNA end is better matched by TRBJ2-5. The germline CDR1 and CDR2 sequences are MGHRA and YSYEKL. This CDR3 has 17 residues. This CDR3 reads CASRPRTSGAAGETQYF. The CDR3 nucleotides read TGCGCCAGCAGACCCCGGACTAGCGGGGCGGCTGGGGAGACCCAGTACTTC.

This clonotype was counted only a few times. V gene TRBV7-9 combines with J gene TRBJ2-5; D might be TRBD1 (6 bases). The CDR3 has 15 residues. Germline-derived CDR1 and CDR2 are SEHNR and FQNEAQ (reference sequence). V lost 1 base, J lost 9 bases, and 18 bases lay in between. The CDR3: CASSLGVTGNQPQYF. The DNA for the CDR3 is TGTGCCAGCAGCTTAGGGGTCACAGGGAATCAGCCCCAGTACTTC.

The chain combines TRBV19 with TRBJ2-3; 11 positions match TRBD2. V lost 6 bases, J lost 6 bases, and 2 bases stayed unmatched. The CDR3 loop spans 13 amino acids. The germline V gene encodes CDR1 LNHDA and CDR2 SQIVND (reference sequence). CDR3 sequence reads: CASRLAGADTQYF. In DNA form, the CDR3 reads TGTGCCAGTAGACTAGCGGGGGCGGATACGCAGTATTTT.

This clonotype was recorded at least ten times. The chain has TRBV5-8 and TRBJ1-6; D is possibly TRBD1 (6 bases). V lost 4 bases and J 10 bases, leaving 15 bases between the germline ends. The CDR3 has 14 amino acids. Germline CDR1 SGHTS, CDR2 YDEGEE. CDR3 in DNA: TGTGCCAGCAGCCTTGGACAGTCTAGCTCACCCCTCCACTTT. Its translation is CASSLGQSSSPLHF.

The chain is built from TRBV7-9 and TRBJ2-5; a possible D gene is TRBD1 (6 bases). Germline values: CDR1 SEHNR, CDR2 FQNEAQ (reference sequence). V lost 2 bases, J lost 5 bases, and 21 bases lay in between. This CDR3 comprises 17 residues. CDR3: CASSLRGGTIGKETQYF. In DNA form, the CDR3 reads TGTGCCAGCAGCTTAAGAGGGGGAACTATTGGGAAGGAGACCCAGTACTTC.

Note on this clonotype: Since a much larger clone is just one base distant, this may be a read error. This chain joins TRBV5-1 and TRBJ2-1; no definite D call. Germline CDR1 is SGHRS and CDR2 is YFSETQ. The length of the CDR3 is 15 residues. Written as DNA, the CDR3 is TGCGCCAGCAGCTTGGTGGACGGCTCCTACAGTGAGCAGTTCTTC. Its translation is CASSLVDGSYSEQFF. Based on the CDR3 plus reference TRBV5-1 and TRBJ2-1, the full variable domain is KAGVTQTPRYLIKTRGQQVTLSCSPISGHRSVSWYQQTPGQGLQFLFEYFSETQRNKGNFPGRFSGRQFSNSRSEMNVSTLELGDSALYLCASSLVDGSYSEQFFGPGTRLTVL.

The V call is TRBV19, the J call TRBJ2-4; TRBD2 is a possible D gene (5 bases). Deletions cut 3 bases from V and 8 bases from J, with 14 bases between. This CDR3 spans 14 amino acids. CDR1 and CDR2 (germline): LNHDA, SQIVND (reference sequence). The CDR3 DNA follows: TGTGCCAGTAGTATCGGAGCGGAAGGCGACATTCAGTACTTC. Translating gives CASSIGAEGDIQYF.

This clonotype is a singleton in its sample. The chain has TRBV10-3 and TRBJ2-1, with 10 nucleotides matching TRBD2. CDR3 size: 16 residues. The J segment lost 9 bases and the V segment lost 10 bases, leaving 18 bases of the junction unmatched. The germline V gene encodes CDR1 ENHRY and CDR2 SYGVKD. As DNA, the CDR3 is TGTGCCAGCACCAGGACTAGCGGCACCTTGGGGTCTGAGCAGTTCTTC. Residues: CASTRTSGTLGSEQFF.

This clonotype was seen ten or more times. V gene TRBV6-1 combines with J gene TRBJ1-5; D not certain. CDR3 length: 11 amino acids. Trimming removed 6 bases from V and 6 bases from J, with 6 bases in between. The germline V gene has CDR1 MNHNS and CDR2 SASEGT. CDR3 DNA sequence: TGTGCCAGCAGCGACCGTCAGCCCCAGCATTTT. Amino acid sequence: CASSDRQPQHF.

The J gene is TRBJ2-1, the V gene TRBV6-5; perhaps TRBD2 as D (6 bases). CDR3 length equals 12 residues. V was pared by 2 bases and J by 13 bases, with 12 bases between. Germline values: CDR1 MNHEY, CDR2 SVGAGI. The CDR3 is CASSYPGLTQFF. In nucleotides, the CDR3 is TGTGCCAGCAGTTACCCGGGACTCACCCAGTTCTTC.

V is TRBV5-1 and J is TRBJ2-6, with TRBD2 matching over 9 bases. The germline V gene has CDR1 SGHRS and CDR2 YFSETQ. V shed 0 bases, J shed 0 bases, and the junction held 4 bases outside the gene matches. This CDR3 comprises 18 residues. The CDR3 sequence: CASSLGAGGTSGANVLTF. The CDR3 DNA is TGCGCCAGCAGCTTGGGGGCGGGGGGGACCTCTGGGGCCAACGTCCTGACTTTC.

The rearrangement joins TRBV7-2 to TRBJ2-7; D might be TRBD2 (6 bases). V was cut by 5 bases and J by 7 bases, with 12 bases left in between. The CDR3 totals 12 residues. Germline values: CDR1 SGHTA, CDR2 FQGNSA. The CDR3 nucleotides read TGTGCCAGCAGCACAAGCGGAGGGGAGCAGTACTTC. Its translation: CASSTSGGEQYF.

The genes are TRBV3-2 and TRBJ1-1; TRBD1 is the table's D call and was not checked against the DNA. TRBV3-2 represents a pseudogene. The CDR3 is 16 amino acids. For the CDR3, the DNA is TGTGCCAGCAGTGACCCGCGGGACAGGGGTCGGGGTGAAGCTTTCTTT. It encodes CASSDPRDRGRGEAFF.

This clonotype has ten or more counts. The V gene is TRBV2, the J gene TRBJ2-2, with 7 bases identical to TRBD1. V was clipped by 5 bases and J by 0 bases; unmatched bases: 6. Germline-derived CDR1 and CDR2 are SNHLY and FYNNEI. The CDR3 is made up of 16 amino acids. This CDR3 is CASSRQGVANTGELFF. The CDR3 nucleotides are TGTGCCAGCAGTCGACAGGGTGTAGCGAACACCGGGGAGCTGTTTTTT.

V is TRBV5-6 and J is TRBJ1-3; TRBD1 aligns across 8 bases. The germline CDR1 and CDR2 sequences are SGHDT and YYEEEE. The CDR3 runs 16 residues. V shed 0 bases, J shed 0 bases, and the junction held 2 bases outside the gene matches. The chain's CDR3 is CASSLVGQGSGNTIYF. Written as DNA, the CDR3 is TGTGCCAGCAGCTTGGTCGGACAGGGCTCTGGAAACACCATATATTTT.

In its sample, this clonotype was seen a few times. The rearrangement joins TRBV7-2 to TRBJ1-2, with 9 bases lining up with TRBD1. The CDR3 is made up of 13 amino acids. The J segment lost 11 bases and the V segment lost 1 base, leaving 5 bases of the junction unmatched. Germline V CDR1 and CDR2: SGHTA, FQGNSA. CDR3 bases: TGTGCCAGCAGCTTAGTGGGACAGGGATCTTACACCTTC. It yields the protein CASSLVGQGSYTF.

In this sample, this clonotype turned up a few times. The chain is built from TRBV12-3 or TRBV12-4 and TRBJ2-5; 10 bases match TRBD1. The CDR3 is 13 residues long. J lost 3 bases, V lost 7 bases, and 2 bases had no gene match. The CDR3 nucleotides read TGTGCCAGCACCGGGACAGGGGAAGAGACCCAGTACTTC. It is translated as CASTGTGEETQYF.

The rearrangement uses TRBV7-3 and TRBJ2-1; 8 nucleotides line up with TRBD2. The germline gives CDR1 SGHTA, CDR2 FQGTGA. The CDR3 is made up of 13 amino acids. With V trimmed by 2 bases and J by 14 bases, 8 bases remained unmatched. The CDR3 sequence is CASSLAGGRIEFF. As DNA, the CDR3 is TGTGCCAGCAGCTTAGCGGGGGGTAGAATTGAGTTCTTC.

This chain joins TRBV20-1 and TRBJ2-3; TRBD1 matches at 10 bases. The CDR3 is made up of 12 amino acids. Germline CDR1 and CDR2: DFQATT and SNEGSKA (reference sequence). The CDR3 DNA follows: TGCACTTTACGGACAGGGGGAGATACGCAGTATTTT. This gives the protein CTLRTGGDTQYF.

V usage is TRBV24-1 and J usage is TRBJ1-1, with 10 bases fitting TRBD1. The CDR3 has 15 amino acids. V gave up 3 bases and J gave up 4 bases; unmatched junction bases: 4. The V gene's germline CDR1 is KGHDR and CDR2 SFDVKD. The CDR3 protein is CATSDGQGGRTEAFF. CDR3 DNA: TGTGCCACCAGTGATGGACAGGGGGGCCGCACTGAAGCTTTCTTT.